The rows below give T cell receptor beta chains drawn from one sample of a study. From the 5' RACE reads, TCRdb called clonotypes with MiXCR, one entry per CDR3 protein. Among under 15,000 distinct CDR3 sequences, roughly 51% were seen once, and the ten largest hold 12%. The material sequenced was tumor-infiltrating Tregs sorted from the breast tumor. These receptors originate from a female donor with breast cancer. The CDR3 runs from the conserved cysteine through the conserved F or W. The D gene is left open where the match is weak. The size field is filled for only some rows; it gives once, few, many or a size class.

v_call,clone_size,j_call,d_call,cdr3_aa,cdr3_nt
TRBV4-1,.,TRBJ1-6,.,CASSQTETTSPLHF,TGCGCCAGCAGCCAGACAGAGACTACCTCACCCCTCCACTTT
TRBV4-2,few,TRBJ2-5,.,CASSQAGSPGHPETQYF,TGTGCCAGCAGCCAAGCAGGGTCACCGGGACACCCGGAGACCCAGTACTTC
TRBV7-2,medium-sized,TRBJ1-1,.,CASSSSSLGWTEAFF,TGTGCCAGCAGCTCTTCTTCCCTGGGCTGGACTGAAGCTTTCTTT
TRBV4-1,few,TRBJ2-1,.,CASSQEDQGQSRPNEQFF,TGCGCCAGCAGCCAAGAAGACCAAGGACAGTCTCGACCTAATGAGCAGTTCTTC
TRBV7-9,.,TRBJ1-1,.,CASSLGPSVVDTEAFF,TGTGCCAGCAGCTTAGGGCCCTCGGTAGTAGACACTGAAGCTTTCTTT
TRBV7-8,.,TRBJ2-1,.,CANSLVSPTSSGEQFF,TGTGCCAACAGCTTAGTTTCTCCCACATCCTCCGGTGAGCAGTTCTTC
TRBV7-8,.,TRBJ2-7,TRBD1,CASRQNFRDSSYEQYF,TGTGCCAGCAGGCAGAACTTCCGGGACAGCTCCTACGAGCAGTACTTC
TRBV4-3,.,TRBJ1-4,.,CASSHQPGDIEKLFF,TGCGCCAGCAGCCACCAACCAGGCGACATTGAAAAACTGTTTTTT
TRBV7-2,.,TRBJ1-5,.,CASTDRGDLPQHF,TGTGCCAGCACCGACCGGGGCGATTTGCCCCAGCATTTT
TRBV5-1,.,TRBJ1-2,.,CASSLLSDMGYTF,TGCGCCAGCAGCTTGTTGTCGGATATGGGCTACACCTTC
TRBV7-3,.,TRBJ2-2,.,CASSPEAGALNTGELFF,TGTGCCAGCAGCCCAGAGGCCGGAGCATTGAACACCGGGGAGCTGTTTTTT
TRBV12-3/TRBV12-4,few,TRBJ2-5,.,CASSLERQETQYF,TGTGCCAGCAGTTTGGAGCGCCAAGAGACCCAGTACTTC
TRBV7-2,few,TRBJ2-5,.,CASSRRVQETQYF,TGTGCCAGCAGCCGTCGCGTGCAAGAGACCCAGTACTTC
TRBV7-6,.,TRBJ2-3,.,CASSLEGSRQYF,TGTGCCAGCAGCTTAGAGGGGTCACGGCAGTATTTT
TRBV20-1,.,TRBJ1-1,.,CSAKGWGQRAEAFF,TGCAGTGCTAAAGGGTGGGGGCAGCGGGCTGAAGCTTTCTTT
TRBV7-2,.,TRBJ1-1,TRBD1,CASSQGVTEAFF,TGTGCCAGCAGCCAGGGGGTCACTGAAGCTTTCTTT
TRBV12-3/TRBV12-4,.,TRBJ2-1,.,CASSHVQGGNYNEQFF,TGTGCCAGCAGTCACGTCCAGGGGGGGAACTACAATGAGCAGTTCTTC
TRBV10-3,.,TRBJ2-5,TRBD2,CAVAGTSGPVGETQYF,TGTGCCGTTGCCGGGACTAGCGGCCCGGTCGGGGAGACCCAGTACTTC
TRBV20-1,.,TRBJ1-1,.,CSARDVGSPGAEASF,TGCAGTGCTAGAGATGTGGGTTCTCCGGGAGCTGAAGCTTCCTTT
TRBV19,.,TRBJ2-3,.,CASSLSGGPTTDTQYF,TGTGCCAGTAGTCTCTCTGGGGGGCCGACCACAGATACGCAGTATTTT
TRBV4-1,.,TRBJ1-2,.,CASSPSPIAYGYTF,TGCGCCAGCAGCCCATCACCTATTGCCTATGGCTACACCTTC
TRBV6-1,few,TRBJ2-7,TRBD2,CASSAFAGGSYEQYF,TGTGCCAGCAGTGCGTTCGCGGGGGGGTCCTACGAGCAGTACTTC
TRBV4-2,medium-sized,TRBJ2-5,.,CASSQDRSGTGQETQYF,TGTGCCAGCAGCCAAGATCGTTCAGGAACTGGACAAGAGACCCAGTACTTC
TRBV20-1,few,TRBJ2-1,TRBD2,CSQSPRAGWSSGSREQFF,TGCAGCCAATCCCCAAGGGCCGGCTGGTCTAGCGGGAGTCGGGAGCAGTTCTTC
TRBV12-3/TRBV12-4,.,TRBJ1-3,.,CASSLTVSAGNTIYF,TGTGCCAGCAGTTTGACAGTTTCGGCTGGAAACACCATATATTTT
TRBV12-3/TRBV12-4,.,TRBJ1-4,.,CASSVTGPNNKKLFF,TGTGCCAGCAGTGTTACGGGGCCTAACAATAAAAAACTGTTTTTT
TRBV7-9,.,TRBJ2-3,.,CASSLRAGLTDTQYF,TGTGCCAGCAGCTTACGGGCAGGACTCACAGATACGCAGTATTTT
TRBV7-9,few,TRBJ2-5,.,CASSSTGHGQETQYF,TGTGCCAGCAGCTCGACTGGACACGGTCAAGAGACCCAGTACTTC
TRBV7-6,few,TRBJ2-1,TRBD2,CASSLVAGGPPVF,TGTGCCAGCAGCTTAGTAGCGGGAGGCCCTCCGGTCTTC
TRBV25-1,.,TRBJ2-1,.,CASSDPMQGRDDEQFF,TGTGCCAGCAGTGACCCGATGCAGGGGCGTGACGATGAGCAGTTCTTC
TRBV6-2/TRBV6-3,.,TRBJ2-1,.,CASSYLSAPTYNEQFF,TGTGCCAGCAGTTACCTGAGCGCACCCACCTACAATGAGCAGTTCTTC
TRBV4-3,.,TRBJ1-1,.,CASSQDSNTEAFF,TGCGCCAGCAGCCAAGATTCAAACACTGAAGCTTTCTTT
TRBV4-2,.,TRBJ2-7,TRBD2,CASSQTGGGSPYEQYF,TGTGCCAGCAGCCAGACCGGGGGGGGCTCTCCCTACGAGCAGTACTTC
TRBV6-2/TRBV6-3,medium-sized,TRBJ1-5,.,CASTPRGGMNQPQHF,TGTGCCAGCACCCCTCGGGGGGGTATGAATCAGCCCCAGCATTTT
TRBV18,few,TRBJ2-3,.,CASSPGGTDTQYF,TGTGCCAGCTCACCTGGAGGCACAGATACGCAGTATTTT
TRBV14,.,TRBJ2-3,TRBD2,CASSQRQLAGNLGTDTQYF,TGTGCCAGCAGCCAGCGGCAACTAGCGGGAAATCTTGGGACAGATACGCAGTATTTT
TRBV12-3/TRBV12-4,.,TRBJ2-2,.,CASSQGLRRGTKELFF,TGTGCCAGCAGTCAAGGCCTCCGGCGGGGCACCAAGGAGCTGTTTTTT
TRBV20-1,.,TRBJ2-5,TRBD2,CSARAGTSGQETQYF,TGCAGTGCTAGAGCCGGGACTAGCGGCCAAGAGACCCAGTACTTC
TRBV7-2,.,TRBJ1-2,.,CASSLGGEGNGYTF,TGTGCCAGCAGCTTGGGAGGGGAGGGTAATGGCTACACCTTC
TRBV7-2,few,TRBJ2-6,.,CASSSHFSGANVLTF,TGTGCCAGCAGCTCACATTTTTCTGGGGCCAACGTCCTGACTTTC
TRBV6-5,.,TRBJ1-2,TRBD1,CASSTGTGYGYTF,TGTGCCAGCAGCACCGGGACAGGTTATGGCTACACCTTC
TRBV10-3,.,TRBJ1-2,.,CATRGSGGHGYTF,TGTGCCACCAGGGGATCGGGGGGACATGGCTACACCTTC
TRBV4-1,.,TRBJ2-7,.,CASSLDSRRYF,TGCGCCAGCAGCTTAGACTCTCGTCGGTACTTC
TRBV5-6,few,TRBJ2-2,.,CASSLGQMNTGELFF,TGTGCCAGCAGCTTGGGACAGATGAACACCGGGGAGCTGTTTTTT
TRBV5-1,.,TRBJ2-2,TRBD2,CASSSSGRADTGELFF,TGCGCCAGCAGCTCTAGCGGGAGGGCGGACACCGGGGAGCTGTTTTTT
TRBV12-5,.,TRBJ2-3,TRBD2,CASGSVAGHTQYF,TGTGCTAGTGGTTCCGTAGCGGGACATACGCAGTATTTT
TRBV10-3,.,TRBJ1-5,TRBD1,CAISESGDRMPQHF,TGTGCCATCAGTGAAAGTGGGGACAGGATGCCCCAGCATTTT
TRBV7-2,.,TRBJ1-6,.,CASSQTINSPLHF,TGTGCCAGCAGCCAGACTATTAATTCACCCCTCCACTTT
TRBV10-3,.,TRBJ1-1,.,CAISEEQGAEAFF,TGTGCCATCAGTGAGGAACAGGGTGCTGAAGCTTTCTTT
TRBV20-1,.,TRBJ1-1,.,CSARDSDRITEAFF,TGCAGTGCTAGGGACTCTGACAGGATCACTGAAGCTTTCTTT
TRBV10-3,few,TRBJ1-5,TRBD1,CAMFPGQGAGVNQPQHF,TGTGCCATGTTTCCGGGACAGGGGGCAGGAGTCAATCAGCCCCAGCATTTT
TRBV6-5,.,TRBJ1-2,.,CASSETGYNYGYTF,TGTGCCAGCAGTGAGACAGGATATAACTATGGCTACACCTTC